Listed here are 7 T cell receptor beta chains from one sample, sequenced in a study of technical replicates of blood from several donors. Measured with immunoSEQ multiplex PCR; TCRdb has only the in-frame clones, and not every one. The sample contains about 81,000 clones, roughly 95% of which appear only once. Specimen: T cells isolated from PBMCs. The receptors stem from a human donor in good health.

This clone was seen a few times. V and J are TRBV5-4 and TRBJ1-1; D is unclear. The germline V and J ends were trimmed by 4 bases and 1 base, with 14 bases remaining between them. CDR3 length: 15 residues. The germline CDR1 and CDR2 sequences are SGHNT and YYREEE (reference sequence). In nucleotides, the CDR3 is TGTGCCAGCAGCCTGATGAGGGTGGAGAACACTGAAGCTTTCTTT. Translated: CASSLMRVENTEAFF.

In its sample, this clone was seen once. The J gene is TRBJ1-3, the V gene TRBV28, with TRBD1 matching 9 bases. Germline V gene data show CDR1 as MDHEN and CDR2 as SYDVKM. The junction had 6 bases not matched to a gene; V was cut back by 5 bases and J by 16 bases. The CDR3 is 11 amino acids. The CDR3 bases are TGTGCCAGCAGTCGGGACAGGGTAGGGTATTTT. Its translation is CASSRDRVGYF. The full variable domain, in which reference TRBV28 and TRBJ1-3 provide the parts outside the CDR3, is DVKVTQSSRYLVKRTGEKVFLECVQDMDHENMFWYRQDPGLGLRLIYFSYDVKMKEKGDIPEGYSVSREKKERFSLILESASTNQTSMYLCASSRDRVGYFGEGSWLTVV.

The chain has TRBV28 and TRBJ2-1, with 9 bases identical to TRBD2. CDR3 length: 13 residues. CDR1 and CDR2 (germline): MDHEN, SYDVKM. Unmatched junction bases numbered 7, after V lost 8 bases and J lost 8 bases. For the CDR3, the DNA is TGTGCCAGCGTTAGCGGGAGTCGGGATGAGCAGTTCTTC. It codes for CASVSGSRDEQFF. Complete variable domain (other parts from reference TRBV28 and TRBJ2-1): DVKVTQSSRYLVKRTGEKVFLECVQDMDHENMFWYRQDPGLGLRLIYFSYDVKMKEKGDIPEGYSVSREKKERFSLILESASTNQTSMYLCASVSGSRDEQFFGPGTRLTVL.

The chain recombines TRBV30 with TRBJ1-4; the D gene is possibly TRBD1 (6 bases). Per germline, CDR1 GTSNPN and CDR2 SVGIG (reference sequence). The CDR3 consists of 14 residues. Trimming stripped 2 bases from V and 7 bases from J, with 14 bases between. CDR3 sequence (DNA): TGTGCCTGGAGTTCGGGGGGGCTAGGTGAAAAACTGTTTTTT. Translating gives CAWSSGGLGEKLFF.

The chain has TRBV4-2 and TRBJ2-7, with 8 bases identical to TRBD2. V lost 4 bases and J lost 7; bases outside the gene matches: 9. This CDR3 is 14 amino acids long. CDR1 and CDR2 from the germline V gene are LGHNA and YNFKEQ. This chain's CDR3 is CASSLNILAEEQYF. CDR3 nucleotide sequence: TGTGCCAGCAGCCTAAATATACTAGCGGAGGAGCAGTACTTC.

The V gene is TRBV14, the J gene TRBJ1-1, with D tentatively TRBD1 (5 bases). The CDR3 sequence is 15 residues long. V lost 0 bases, J lost 0 bases, and 8 bases lay in between. Germline values: CDR1 SGHDN, CDR2 FVKESK. CDR3 residues: CASSQDRVMNTEAFF. Written as DNA, the CDR3 is TGTGCCAGCAGCCAAGACAGGGTAATGAACACTGAAGCTTTCTTT.

This sequence joins TRBV7-3 and TRBJ2-1; 9 nucleotides align to TRBD1. Trimming cost V 5 bases and J 4 bases; bases outside gene matches: 6. The CDR3 spans 15 residues. Germline lookup yields CDR1 SGHTA and CDR2 FQGTGA. CDR3 sequence reads: CASSLDRGGYNEQFF. CDR3 bases: TGTGCCAGCAGCCTAGACAGGGGGGGGTACAATGAGCAGTTCTTC. Filled out from reference TRBV7-3 and TRBJ2-1, the complete variable domain reads GAGVSQTPSNKVTEKGKYVELRCDPISGHTALYWYRQSLGQGPEFLIYFQGTGAADDSGLPNDRFFAVRPEGSVSTLKIQRTERGDSAVYLCASSLDRGGYNEQFFGPGTRLTVL.